This TCR beta chain was profiled in a study of beta chain features in type 1 diabetes. Study background: Healthy donors, compared against patients, showed similar age, gender and cell yields. Study-wide results and limits: Junctions at VDJ sites from type 1 diabetes patients had fewer insertions and more deletions. Moderately but significantly shorter TCRB CDR3s were found in Type 1 diabetes patients in all four CD4+ subsets. These data did not resolve whether HLA type affects TCRB rearrangement.

To note about this clone: Its antigen remains unidentified.

Per donor, one heparinised blood draw averaged roughly 110 mL. Expressed TCRB transcripts were sequenced because the entire RNA isolate underwent reverse transcription. Libraries were prepared by immunoSEQ multiplex PCR; TCRdb keeps only in-frame clonotypes and omits some of them. The repertoire consists of 150,000 to 200,000 clones, with 7.8% occurring once and the leading ten covering approximately 0.93%. Sequenced material: central memory CD4+ T cells from blood. The receptor's source is a woman aged 40 to 50 with type 1 diabetes.

CDR3 in amino acids: CAWSRPGLGGQPQHF. CDR3 nucleotides: TGTGCCTGGAGTCGACCGGGCCTTGGGGGGCAGCCCCAGCATTTT. The chain joins TRBV30 to TRBJ1-5; the D gene is possibly TRBD1 (5 bases). The CDR3 is made up of 15 amino acids. In germline, CDR1 is GTSNPN, CDR2 SVGIG (reference sequence). Trimming removed 2 bases from V and 7 bases from J, with 18 bases in between.